The 9 T cell receptor beta chains listed next were all sequenced from one sample in a study of chemoradiotherapy in HPV16-positive cancers. Generated by immunoSEQ multiplex PCR, the TCRdb table keeps only in-frame clones and is missing some. This sample carries almost 15,000 clones, 85% to 90% of them seen once, and the ten largest clones take around 3.8%. Sequenced here: blood, sampled from a patient who underwent chemoradiotherapy. The receptors originated from a human donor with HPV-associated anogenital cancer.

The V gene is TRBV19, the J gene TRBJ2-6; tentatively, D is TRBD2 (6 bases). Germline values: CDR1 LNHDA, CDR2 SQIVND (reference sequence). V lost 6 bases and J lost 0, with 18 bases in between. The length of the CDR3 is 18 residues. The CDR3 nucleotides read TGTGCCAGTAGGCCTCTCGGGGGAGCGAGCTCTGGGGCCAACGTCCTGACTTTC. Translation: CASRPLGGASSGANVLTF.

The V call is TRBV5-8, the J call TRBJ1-1, with D tentatively TRBD1 (5 bases). The CDR3 runs 14 residues. CDR1 is SGHTS, CDR2 YDEGEE, per germline. Trimming stripped 6 bases from V and 7 bases from J, with 19 bases between. CDR3 nucleotides: TGTGCCAGCACCCCTTTTCCGGGGACGAATGAAGCTTTCTTT. Translating gives CASTPFPGTNEAFF.

V and J are TRBV19 and TRBJ1-6; 8 positions match TRBD1. Trimming cost V 6 bases and J 10 bases; bases outside gene matches: 14. Germline CDR1 reads LNHDA; CDR2 reads SQIVND (reference sequence). This CDR3 is built from 16 residues. The CDR3 spells CASRETGGQARSPLHF. CDR3 in DNA: TGTGCCAGTAGGGAAACAGGGGGACAGGCGCGCTCACCCCTCCACTTT.

For the CDR3, the DNA is TGTGCCAGCAGCTTAAGCAGAGGGTCGGGCGCTTTCTTT. Translating gives CASSLSRGSGAFF. The rearrangement uses TRBV11-3 and TRBJ1-1; D not certain. The V end was cut by 2 bases, the J end by 11 bases, with 15 bases between. Looked up from germline, CDR1 is SGHNT and CDR2 is YENEEA. The CDR3 is made up of 13 amino acids. The full variable domain, its missing parts supplied by reference TRBV11-3 and TRBJ1-1, is EAGVVQSPRYKIIEKKQPVAFWCNPISGHNTLYWYLQNLGQGPELLIRYENEEAVDDSQLPKDRFSAERLKGVDSTLKIQPAELGDSAVYLCASSLSRGSGAFFGQGTRLTVV.

This rearrangement joins TRBV9 to TRBJ2-7, with D possibly matching TRBD1 (6 bases). CDR1 SGDLS and CDR2 YYNGEE come from the germline V gene. Trimming left V 7 bases short and J 0 bases short, with 14 bases between. This CDR3 region has 14 residues. The CDR3 is CASATGTYSYEQYF. The CDR3 DNA reads as TGTGCCAGCGCTACCGGGACATACTCCTACGAGCAGTACTTC.

This clone turned up a few times. The V gene is TRBV6-1, the J gene TRBJ1-5; TRBD1 matches at 11 bases. J was trimmed by 7 bases and V by 4 bases; bases with no gene match: 9. This CDR3 has 16 amino acids. Germline CDR1 and CDR2: MNHNS and SASEGT. The CDR3, as DNA: TGTGCCAGCAGTGGGACAGGGGGCACAATTGGGCAGCCCCAGCATTTT. Protein: CASSGTGGTIGQPQHF.

The chain recombines TRBV4-1 with TRBJ1-2; 7 bases fit TRBD1. V lost 0 bases and J lost 4; bases outside the gene matches: 8. Germline CDR1 and CDR2: MGHRA and YSYEKL. This CDR3 region has 16 residues. CDR3 in amino acids: CASSQDDLRGVYGYTF. Written as DNA, the CDR3 is TGCGCCAGCAGCCAAGACGATCTCAGGGGGGTCTATGGCTACACCTTC.

The rearrangement links TRBV13 to TRBJ1-1; D possibly corresponds to TRBD1 (5 bases). The V end was cut by 1 base, the J end by 1 base, with 10 bases between. The CDR3 is 15 residues long. CDR1 and CDR2 from the germline V gene are PRHDT and FYEKMQ (reference sequence). CDR3 sequence (DNA): TGTGCCAGCAGCTTAGCAGCAGGGACGAACACTGAAGCTTTCTTT. Translating it yields CASSLAAGTNTEAFF.

The chain carries TRBV5-1 and TRBJ2-6, with D possibly being TRBD1 or TRBD2 (5 bases each). Germline V gene data show CDR1 as SGHRS and CDR2 as YFSETQ. The CDR3 consists of 19 residues. Deletions cut 4 bases from V and 1 base from J, with 21 bases between. The CDR3 spells CASSPFVGVYLSGANVLTF. In nucleotides, the CDR3 is TGCGCCAGCAGCCCGTTCGTGGGGGTTTATCTTTCTGGGGCCAACGTCCTGACTTTC. The full variable domain, rest sourced from reference TRBV5-1 and TRBJ2-6, is KAGVTQTPRYLIKTRGQQVTLSCSPISGHRSVSWYQQTPGQGLQFLFEYFSETQRNKGNFPGRFSGRQFSNSRSEMNVSTLELGDSALYLCASSPFVGVYLSGANVLTFGAGSRLTVL.